This is a list of T cell receptor beta chains from one sample in a study of T cell responses to AZD1222 COVID-19 vaccine. Sequencing used immunoSEQ multiplex PCR; TCRdb keeps in-frame clones, though not all of them. Of about 120,000 clones listed, roughly nine tenths were seen once; the top ten hold roughly 4.7%. Sample: peripheral blood, taken on day 0 of AZD1222 vaccination. These TCRs come from an adult in good health. Each CDR3 is given with its conserved first and last residue. D genes are given only for firm matches. The size of a clone is reported for some rows only, either as once, few or many, or as a class for expanded clones.

CDR3aa: CASSLDRTSANYGYTF
CDR3nt: TGTGCCAGCAGCTTAGACAGGACGAGTGCTAACTATGGCTACACCTTC
abundance: -
v_gene: TRBV7-2
d_gene: -
j_gene: TRBJ1-2

CDR3aa: CASSSDGTLSYNEQFF
CDR3nt: TGTGCCAGCAGCTCCGACGGGACTCTTTCTTACAATGAGCAGTTCTTC
abundance: -
v_gene: TRBV7-2
d_gene: -
j_gene: TRBJ2-1

CDR3aa: CASSPGTIKDRYILVEQFF
CDR3nt: TGCGCCAGCAGCCCCGGAACTATTAAGGACAGATACATTTTGGTAGAGCAGTTCTTC
abundance: once
v_gene: TRBV5-1
d_gene: -
j_gene: TRBJ2-1

CDR3aa: CASSLQGAGEKLFF
CDR3nt: TGTGCCAGCAGCTTACAGGGGGCAGGAGAAAAACTGTTTTTT
abundance: -
v_gene: TRBV11-2
d_gene: TRBD1
j_gene: TRBJ1-4

CDR3aa: CASSAILSYEQYF
CDR3nt: TGTGCCAGTAGTGCCATCCTCTCCTACGAGCAGTACTTC
abundance: -
v_gene: TRBV19
d_gene: -
j_gene: TRBJ2-7

CDR3aa: CASSPGDTGELFF
CDR3nt: TGTGCCAGCAGCCCCGGAGACACCGGGGAGCTGTTTTTT
abundance: once
v_gene: TRBV11-3
d_gene: -
j_gene: TRBJ2-2

CDR3aa: CASGSEKVPQHF
CDR3nt: TGTGCCAGTGGCTCCGAAAAGGTACCCCAGCATTTT
abundance: -
v_gene: TRBV7-9
d_gene: -
j_gene: TRBJ1-5

CDR3aa: CASCDRRETQYF
CDR3nt: TGCGCCAGCTGTGACAGGAGAGAGACCCAGTACTTC
abundance: -
v_gene: TRBV10-1
d_gene: -
j_gene: TRBJ2-5

CDR3aa: CASGRGYTIYF
CDR3nt: TGTGCCAGCGGGAGGGGGTACACCATATATTTT
abundance: -
v_gene: TRBV6-5
d_gene: -
j_gene: TRBJ1-3

CDR3aa: CASSPGVGGQPQHF
CDR3nt: TGTGCCAGCTCACCAGGCGTCGGCGGTCAGCCCCAGCATTTT
abundance: -
v_gene: TRBV18
d_gene: -
j_gene: TRBJ1-5

CDR3aa: CASRPGTASYSNQPQHF
CDR3nt: TGTGCCAGCAGGCCCGGGACAGCGAGCTATAGCAATCAGCCCCAGCATTTT
abundance: -
v_gene: TRBV5-5
d_gene: TRBD1
j_gene: TRBJ1-5

CDR3aa: CASSVGSGSYEQYF
CDR3nt: TGTGCCAGCAGCGTAGGGTCGGGCAGCTACGAGCAGTACTTC
abundance: few
v_gene: TRBV9
d_gene: -
j_gene: TRBJ2-7

CDR3aa: CASNVLGKDQIGNQPQHF
CDR3nt: TGTGCCAGCAACGTCTTGGGGAAGGACCAAATAGGCAATCAGCCCCAGCATTTT
abundance: -
v_gene: TRBV2
d_gene: -
j_gene: TRBJ1-5

CDR3aa: CAWSGQGFMGYTF
CDR3nt: TGTGCCTGGAGTGGACAGGGTTTCATGGGCTACACCTTC
abundance: -
v_gene: TRBV30
d_gene: TRBD1
j_gene: TRBJ1-2

CDR3aa: CASSQSNSPLHF
CDR3nt: TGTGCCAGCAGCCAGTCTAATTCACCCCTCCACTTT
abundance: -
v_gene: TRBV7-2
d_gene: -
j_gene: TRBJ1-6

CDR3aa: CASSSYPGQGTQYF
CDR3nt: TGTGCCAGCAGCTCATACCCGGGACAGGGGACGCAGTATTTT
abundance: -
v_gene: TRBV7-2
d_gene: TRBD1
j_gene: TRBJ2-3

CDR3aa: CASSQGGTETYEQYF
CDR3nt: TGTGCCAGCAGCCAAGGGGGGACAGAGACCTACGAGCAGTACTTC
abundance: -
v_gene: TRBV4-2
d_gene: TRBD1
j_gene: TRBJ2-7

CDR3aa: CASRGQGSEAFF
CDR3nt: TGTGCCAGCAGGGGACAGGGGAGTGAAGCTTTCTTT
abundance: -
v_gene: TRBV6-5
d_gene: TRBD1
j_gene: TRBJ1-1

CDR3aa: CASSFVTGRGITDTQYF
CDR3nt: TGTGCCAGCAGTTTTGTAACAGGGCGAGGTATCACAGATACGCAGTATTTT
abundance: -
v_gene: TRBV27
d_gene: -
j_gene: TRBJ2-3

CDR3aa: CASSPLGVDNSPLHF
CDR3nt: TGTGCCAGCAGCCCGTTGGGGGTGGATAATTCACCCCTCCACTTT
abundance: once
v_gene: TRBV27
d_gene: -
j_gene: TRBJ1-6

CDR3aa: CASSVVAGSDTQYF
CDR3nt: TGTGCCAGCAGCGTAGTAGCGGGGAGTGATACGCAGTATTTT
abundance: -
v_gene: TRBV9
d_gene: TRBD2
j_gene: TRBJ2-3

CDR3aa: CASSLGGEGSYEQYF
CDR3nt: TGTGCCAGCAGCTTAGGAGGTGAGGGTTCCTACGAGCAGTACTTC
abundance: -
v_gene: TRBV7-9
d_gene: -
j_gene: TRBJ2-7

CDR3aa: CASSRGGQGELFF
CDR3nt: TGTGCCAGCAGCCGCGGAGGGCAGGGAGAACTGTTTTTT
abundance: -
v_gene: TRBV5-5
d_gene: -
j_gene: TRBJ1-4

CDR3aa: CATLQGLTEAFF
CDR3nt: TGTGCCACCTTACAGGGGCTCACTGAAGCTTTCTTT
abundance: -
v_gene: TRBV12-3/TRBV12-4
d_gene: TRBD1
j_gene: TRBJ1-1

CDR3aa: CASSVGSGGKGQFF
CDR3nt: TGTGCCAGCAGCGTAGGGTCAGGAGGCAAGGGGCAGTTCTTC
abundance: -
v_gene: TRBV9
d_gene: -
j_gene: TRBJ2-1

CDR3aa: CASSYSDSGANVLTF
CDR3nt: TGTGCCAGCAGTTATTCCGATTCTGGGGCCAACGTCCTGACTTTC
abundance: -
v_gene: TRBV6-5
d_gene: -
j_gene: TRBJ2-6

CDR3aa: CASSGGTATQYF
CDR3nt: TGCGCCAGCAGCGGGGGGACAGCAACGCAGTATTTT
abundance: once
v_gene: TRBV5-1
d_gene: -
j_gene: TRBJ2-3

CDR3aa: CASSKAGGETQYF
CDR3nt: TGTGCCAGCAGTAAAGCGGGAGGGGAGACCCAGTACTTC
abundance: -
v_gene: TRBV6-4
d_gene: TRBD2
j_gene: TRBJ2-5

CDR3aa: CASSRVQGALDTEAFF
CDR3nt: TGTGCCAGCAGTCGCGTGCAGGGGGCGCTGGATACTGAAGCTTTCTTT
abundance: -
v_gene: TRBV7-2
d_gene: TRBD1
j_gene: TRBJ1-1

CDR3aa: CASSESRQTGCYEQYF
CDR3nt: TGTGCCAGCAGTGAATCCAGGCAGACAGGTTGCTACGAGCAGTACTTC
abundance: once
v_gene: TRBV6-4
d_gene: -
j_gene: TRBJ2-7

CDR3aa: CASSVAFGRGGMEDTQYF
CDR3nt: TGTGCCAGCAGCGTAGCTTTCGGGCGGGGGGGCATGGAAGATACGCAGTATTTT
abundance: once
v_gene: TRBV9
d_gene: TRBD2
j_gene: TRBJ2-3

CDR3aa: CASSALGTPNTEAFF
CDR3nt: TGTGCCAGCAGCGCCCTGGGGACACCGAACACTGAAGCTTTCTTT
abundance: -
v_gene: TRBV9
d_gene: -
j_gene: TRBJ1-1

CDR3aa: CASSLSANYGYTF
CDR3nt: TGTGCCAGCAGCTTAAGTGCTAACTATGGCTACACCTTC
abundance: -
v_gene: TRBV7-9
d_gene: -
j_gene: TRBJ1-2

CDR3aa: CASSDEGFEQYF
CDR3nt: TGTGCCAGCAGTGATGAGGGGTTTGAGCAGTACTTC
abundance: -
v_gene: TRBV2
d_gene: -
j_gene: TRBJ2-7

CDR3aa: CASSLDIGVSGNTIYF
CDR3nt: TGTGCCAGCAGCTTAGATATCGGGGTCTCTGGAAACACCATATATTTT
abundance: -
v_gene: TRBV7-6
d_gene: -
j_gene: TRBJ1-3

CDR3aa: CATSRAADFYNEQFF
CDR3nt: TGTGCCACCAGCAGAGCAGCGGACTTTTACAATGAGCAGTTCTTC
abundance: -
v_gene: TRBV15
d_gene: -
j_gene: TRBJ2-1

CDR3aa: CASSPSSGGSSYNEQFF
CDR3nt: TGTGCCAGCAGCCCTTCTAGCGGGGGGTCATCCTACAATGAGCAGTTCTTC
abundance: -
v_gene: TRBV11-3
d_gene: TRBD2
j_gene: TRBJ2-1

CDR3aa: CASSESKRTGAGEKLFF
CDR3nt: TGTGCCAGCAGTGAATCCAAAAGGACAGGGGCAGGAGAAAAACTGTTTTTT
abundance: -
v_gene: TRBV25-1
d_gene: TRBD1
j_gene: TRBJ1-4

CDR3aa: CASSAIPGQGTDTQYF
CDR3nt: TGTGCCAGCAGTGCTATACCGGGACAGGGCACAGATACGCAGTATTTT
abundance: -
v_gene: TRBV6-1
d_gene: TRBD1
j_gene: TRBJ2-3

CDR3aa: CASRDPQGANSYNSPLHF
CDR3nt: TGTGCCAGCAGGGATCCACAGGGGGCGAACTCCTATAATTCACCCCTCCACTTT
abundance: -
v_gene: TRBV27
d_gene: TRBD1
j_gene: TRBJ1-6

CDR3aa: CASSLAGWGTEAFF
CDR3nt: TGTGCCAGCAGCTTGGCGGGATGGGGAACTGAAGCTTTCTTT
abundance: -
v_gene: TRBV5-4
d_gene: -
j_gene: TRBJ1-1

CDR3aa: CASSLQGTGELFF
CDR3nt: TGTGCCAGTAGTCTCCAGGGCACCGGGGAGCTGTTTTTT
abundance: once
v_gene: TRBV19
d_gene: -
j_gene: TRBJ2-2

CDR3aa: CASSFRRGGQETQYF
CDR3nt: TGTGCCAGCAGCTTTAGGCGGGGGGGCCAGGAGACCCAGTACTTC
abundance: -
v_gene: TRBV11-1
d_gene: TRBD2
j_gene: TRBJ2-5

CDR3aa: CASSLAHSNEKLFF
CDR3nt: TGTGCCAGCAGCTTAGCGCACTCTAATGAAAAACTGTTTTTT
abundance: -
v_gene: TRBV7-9
d_gene: -
j_gene: TRBJ1-4

CDR3aa: CASRSGVYGTDTQYF
CDR3nt: TGTGCCAGCAGGTCAGGGGTATACGGCACAGATACGCAGTATTTT
abundance: -
v_gene: TRBV2
d_gene: -
j_gene: TRBJ2-3

CDR3aa: CASSLDRAGNTIYF
CDR3nt: TGTGCCAGCAGCTTAGATCGGGCTGGAAACACCATATATTTT
abundance: -
v_gene: TRBV11-2
d_gene: -
j_gene: TRBJ1-3

CDR3aa: CASSQENRGEEQFF
CDR3nt: TGCGCCAGCAGCCAAGAGAACAGGGGAGAAGAGCAGTTCTTC
abundance: -
v_gene: TRBV4-1
d_gene: TRBD1
j_gene: TRBJ2-1

CDR3aa: CASSVNSPGELFF
CDR3nt: TGTGCCAGCAGCGTAAATAGTCCCGGGGAGCTGTTTTTT
abundance: -
v_gene: TRBV9
d_gene: -
j_gene: TRBJ2-2

CDR3aa: CASSSGLSYNEQFF
CDR3nt: TGTGCCAGCAGCTCCGGCCTATCCTACAATGAGCAGTTCTTC
abundance: -
v_gene: TRBV11-1
d_gene: -
j_gene: TRBJ2-1

CDR3aa: CASSFGNTEAFF
CDR3nt: TGTGCCAGCAGCTTTGGGAACACTGAAGCTTTCTTT
abundance: -
v_gene: TRBV5-4
d_gene: -
j_gene: TRBJ1-1

CDR3aa: CATSDLQVHNEQFF
CDR3nt: TGTGCCACCAGTGATTTGCAGGTTCACAATGAGCAGTTCTTC
abundance: -
v_gene: TRBV24-1
d_gene: -
j_gene: TRBJ2-1

CDR3aa: CASRYLSGNTIYF
CDR3nt: TGTGCCAGCAGGTATCTCTCTGGAAACACCATATATTTT
abundance: -
v_gene: TRBV12-3/TRBV12-4
d_gene: -
j_gene: TRBJ1-3